The sequence of this T cell receptor (beta chain) was determined in a study of blood T cell repertoires in COVID-19. Study details: T cells, B-cell-depleted T cells, or PBMCs provided the cDNA or gDNA that served as material.

Repertoires were generated with immunoSEQ multiplex PCR, while TCRdb's copy carries only in-frame clones and drops some. The sample has around 140,000 clones, around four fifths seen once. The CDR3 covers 15 residues. V lost 4 bases to trimming and J lost 1 base, with 11 bases between them. The germline V gene has CDR1 SNHLY and CDR2 FYNNEI. The chain links TRBV2 to TRBJ2-4, with TRBD1 as a possible D gene (5 bases). The sample was peripheral blood. The sequence was obtained from a human donor in a cohort sampled during active COVID-19. In nucleotides, the CDR3 is TGTGCCAGCAGTGGCAAGGGGCCGGCCAAAAACATTCAGTACTTC. This translates into CASSGKGPAKNIQYF.